This T cell receptor beta chain comes out of a study of shared clonotypes between healthy human individuals. For the study at large: Each donor contributed plates that comprised three CD4 naive, three CD4 memory, two CD8 naive and one CD8 memory.

Terminally differentiated effector memory CD45RA+ cells were excluded by CCR7 positive selection of CD45RO-negative cells. Donors had no recently reported acute infections or vaccinations and were HIV-negative. This clone was observed a single time. Its antigen is not known. Data came from immunoSEQ multiplex PCR; TCRdb stores just in-frame clones and leaves some out. The sample holds about 750,000 clones, 80% to 95% seen once. Study observations and caveats: Some naive CD4 clonotypes, roughly 4.7%, turned up in common across four donors. The generation probabilities recorded for non-shared clonotypes fell below those of clonotypes shared by all four donors.

V was clipped by 3 bases and J by 2 bases, with 8 bases between them. Germline-derived CDR1 and CDR2 are MNHEY and SMNVEV (reference sequence). This CDR3 is built from 13 residues. The V and J genes are TRBV27 and TRBJ2-7; weak D call: TRBD1 (5 bases). This TCR was recovered from a man aged 25-45 years in good health. The sample comprised naive CD8+ T cells sorted from blood. The CDR3, as DNA: TGTGCCAGCAGTTTTGGGGCCGCCTACGAGCAGTACTTC. It yields the protein CASSFGAAYEQYF.